The present TCR beta chain was sequenced within a study of regulatory T cells in long-lasting Graves disease (dated by TCRdb to the early 2020s). For context, the study as a whole: In the newly diagnosed Graves' disease group, patients had been taking antithyroid drugs for less than 3 months. Patients with persistent Graves' disease were compared with patients with newly diagnosed Graves' disease using TCR sequencing and RNA sequencing of peripheral blood. The study took place in China and was registered as a clinical trial. A total of roughly 35 samples were covered by TCR sequencing, comprising around 13 persistent and about 20 newly diagnosed Graves' disease patients.

Library construction relied on multiplex PCR. For sequencing, an Illumina HiSeq 4000 was employed. TCR beta libraries were built with iRepertoire HTBI primers and Arm-PCR amplification of CDR3 regions. PCR products were gel purified before sequencing. The authors processed their data as follows. Gene usage analysis of CDR3 amino acid clonotypes used the roughly 62 TRBV and 14 to 15 TRBJ segments found across samples. COPE and FqMerger were used to merge the filtered high-quality paired reads into contigs. Contigs were aligned with BLAST to IMGT TRBV, TRBD and TRBJ reference genes, and CDR3 was defined per IMGT. Clonotypes above 0.1% frequency were classified as highly expanded clones. Repertoire diversity was measured by Shannon entropy, and V-J evenness by the Gini coefficient. A clonotype found in more than one individual was treated as public. TCRdb ran its own pipeline on the public reads, namely fastp trimming at Q25 and MiXCR clone calling, and kept in-frame beta chains. Entries are consolidated by CDR3 protein sequence, retaining the most common genes and DNA. In this record, the V and J calls reflect TCRdb's handling and not the investigators' own analysis. This sample holds about 430,000 distinct CDR3 sequences; around 16% were observed only once. Of the sample, over 7% falls within the top ten clones.

General study outcomes and caveats: Persistent disease showed preferential use of TRBV28, TRBJ1-2 and TRBJ2-5, whereas newly diagnosed disease favored TRBV20-1 and TRBJ2-1. Only peripheral blood was studied, because thyroid tissue, the primary lesion, was inaccessible. Sequencing and analysis were limited to the TCR beta chain. Persistent patients shared more public clonotypes among themselves (2,741) than newly diagnosed patients did (approximately 970). Persistent Graves' disease patients showed lower TCR Shannon entropy and fewer highly expanded clones than newly diagnosed patients, suggesting clonal expansion. The authors noted that the small sample size was a limitation that may lower accuracy.

The time point label here, explained by the study, means: newly diagnosed GD, antithyroid drugs for less than 3 months. RNA was extracted from PBMCs in TRIzol for both TCR sequencing and RNA sequencing. The diagnosis of Graves' disease followed American Thyroid Association guidelines. The patients came from an endocrinology department in Xi'an, China. From each patient, 7.5 to 9.5 milliliters of peripheral blood was collected into an EDTA anticoagulant tube. Ficoll Paque Plus density gradient separation was used to isolate PBMCs, and no additional T cell sorting was done. An Agilent 2100 Bioanalyzer and agarose gel were used to check RNA quality, and a NanoDrop 2000 was used to measure RNA concentration. This clonotype was counted at least ten times. The antigen it recognizes is unknown. No much larger clone is present one base from it, and per-base qualities are unavailable. Counted from cysteine to phenylalanine, this CDR3 has 23 amino acids. Left in the record is the CDR3 DNA by itself, 69 bases read in frame from the first base. The germline V gene (reference sequence) sets CDR1 to LNHDA and CDR2 to SQIVND. Trimming accounts for 1 base at V and 3 bases at J, while the number of junction bases matched to no gene is 27.

The sample was also linked to a second study, of T cells in Graves' hyperthyroidism and ophthalmopathy. Looking at the second paper: Graves' hyperthyroidism was defined as stable when no progression to ophthalmopathy occurred over 18 months of follow-up. Hyperthyroidism patients were newly diagnosed, with disease duration under 2 months, and aged 18 to 65 years. Patients with uncontrolled infections, other autoimmune diseases, pregnancy or lactation were excluded. Clinical symptoms, serum thyroxine and TRAb, thyroid ultrasound, and orbital computed tomography formed the basis for the diagnoses. A first-round RT-PCR of the TCR CDR3 used the HTBI primer set with the Qiagen OneStep RT-PCR kit. Most expanded thyroid clonotypes (frequency above 0.001) were also found in blood, which suggests that blood repertoires may mirror thyroid immune responses. A 13 V-J signature model separated ophthalmopathy from stable hyperthyroidism, with just over 85% sensitivity and around 84% specificity in cross-validation and 80%/75% in testing. In validation, the model predicted progression to ophthalmopathy with approximately 71% sensitivity and about 72% specificity, a median of about 6.7 months before onset. TCR V-J signatures able to tell the groups apart were searched for in a discovery cohort of 95 or so patients, of whom around 43 had Graves' ophthalmopathy and under 65 had stable Graves' hyperthyroidism. Prospective prediction of ophthalmopathy was tested in an independent validation cohort consisting of 18 to 20 hyperthyroidism patients and approximately 16 patients who later progressed to ophthalmopathy. The approximately 98 discovery patients were randomly divided into training and test sets at a 7:3 ratio. The study also compared thyroid tissue and blood T-cell repertoires from about 6 Graves' hyperthyroidism patients. Once sampling was done, hyperthyroidism patients were given methimazole at a starting dose of 30 mg daily, whereas ophthalmopathy patients were given high-dose intravenous methylprednisolone. A second multiplex PCR round built the libraries, followed by size selection and purification. Sequencing of the libraries was done on an Illumina HiSeq2000 using paired-end 100 bp reads. SOAPnuke was used to process the raw data, removing reads that contained adapters or uncalled bases, had a mean Phred below 15, or lacked an exact match to the constant primer or identifier. High-quality paired reads were merged using COPE v1.2.5, and each unique nucleotide sequence was defined as a clonotype. MiTCR v1.1 was used to align the clonotypes against IMGT TRBV, TRBD and TRBJ reference segments. The analysis was restricted to V-J combinations with a frequency above 0.0001, which together covered approximately 99% of the repertoires. A TCS score was defined as the ratio between F50 (clonal expansion) and ExV (chaos), using BLOSUM62-based TCRdist between CDR3 peptides within each V-J. Welch's t-statistics and random forest reduced several hundred V-J features to 10 to 15, which were used in a naive Bayes classifier (R e1071). Sample size was not statistically predetermined, and investigators were not blinded to group allocation. The paper reports TCR Vbeta CDR3 sequencing of 135 peripheral blood samples: approximately 41 ophthalmopathy, some 80 hyperthyroidism and some 17 progressor patients.

The sequence joins TRBV19 to TRBJ1-5; 7 junctional bases match TRBD1. This TCR was sampled from a woman between 40 and 55 years old with Graves disease. Donor details come from another sample of the same person, matched by shared clones. Sequencing used peripheral blood mononuclear cells (PBMCs), obtained at new diagnosis, from a patient treated with antithyroid drugs. CDR3 protein: CASSIVWSWSLDSDRAYNQPQHF. The DNA sequence follows: TGTGCCAGTAGTATAGTCTGGAGTTGGTCCCTCGACTCCGACAGGGCCTACAATCAGCCCCAGCATTTT.